This entry lists 8 T cell receptor beta chains sequenced from one sample in a study of OX40 agonist ivuxolimab in advanced cancers. The data were produced by immunoSEQ multiplex PCR, yet TCRdb's version contains in-frame clones alone and is incomplete. The sample yields about 50,000 clones, 70% to 90% seen once. The sequenced sample was CD4+ or CD8+ T cells sorted from blood, obtained in a trial of the OX40 agonist ivuxolimab. The source is an adult with an advanced solid tumor such as melanoma, head and neck, liver or kidney cancer.

In this sample, this clone turned up once. The CDR3 sequence: CASSLGTWGYEQYF. CDR3 nucleotides: TGTGCCAGCAGCTTAGGGACCTGGGGTTACGAGCAGTACTTC. The genes are TRBV11-2 and TRBJ2-7, with D hard to call. The V and J ends lost 1 base and 4 bases respectively, with 11 bases between them. The CDR3 runs to 14 residues. CDR1 is SGHAT and CDR2 is FQNNGV in the germline V gene.

The chain is built from TRBV5-6 and TRBJ2-3, with 9 bases aligning to TRBD1. The germline gives CDR1 SGHDT, CDR2 YYEEEE. This CDR3 is built from 14 residues. V lost 4 bases and J lost 5; bases outside the gene matches: 5. CDR3 coding DNA: TGTGCCAGCAGCCGGGGACAGGGAAAAGATACGCAGTATTTT. This encodes CASSRGQGKDTQYF. The whole variable domain, remainder taken from reference TRBV5-6 and TRBJ2-3, is DAGVTQSPTHLIKTRGQQVTLRCSPKSGHDTVSWYQQALGQGPQFIFQYYEEEERQRGNFPDRFSGHQFPNYSSELNVNALLLGDSALYLCASSRGQGKDTQYFGPGTRLTVL.

The chain is built from TRBV30 and TRBJ1-1, with D maybe TRBD1 (5 bases). This CDR3 is built from 14 residues. CDR1 and CDR2 (germline): GTSNPN, SVGIG (reference sequence). The V end was cut by 1 base, the J end by 4 bases, with 13 bases between. The CDR3 DNA sequence: TGTGCCTGGAGTGAAAAAGGGGTTGCCACTGAAGCTTTCTTT. Translated: CAWSEKGVATEAFF. Full variable domain (missing parts from reference TRBV30 and TRBJ1-1): SQTIHQWPATLVQPVGSPLSLECTVEGTSNPNLYWYRQAAGRGLQLLFYSVGIGQISSEVPQNLSASRPQDRQFILSSKKLLLSDSGFYLCAWSEKGVATEAFFGQGTRLTVV.

This clone was seen a few times. This chain connects TRBV2 to TRBJ1-2; tentative D call: TRBD1 (6 bases). V lost 2 bases and J lost 8, with 12 bases in between. This CDR3 comprises 13 residues. CDR1 and CDR2 from the germline V gene are SNHLY and FYNNEI. The CDR3 region has the DNA TGTGCCAGCAGTGAATCGGCAGGGGAAGGCTACACCTTC. Its translation is CASSESAGEGYTF.

The chain employs TRBV6-5 and TRBJ2-7; D is unclear. The germline CDR1 and CDR2 sequences are MNHEY and SVGAGI. This CDR3 has 13 residues. The V end was cut by 2 bases, the J end by 3 bases, with 8 bases between. The CDR3 loop reads CASSYPPFYEQYF. The CDR3 bases are TGTGCCAGCAGTTACCCCCCGTTCTACGAGCAGTACTTC.

In its sample, this clone was seen a few times. J is TRBJ2-5 and V is TRBV27; D is unresolved. Between the trimmed V and J ends, which lost 2 bases and 3 bases, there was a span of 7 bases. The CDR3 totals 13 residues. Germline CDR1 is MNHEY and CDR2 is SMNVEV (reference sequence). In DNA form, the CDR3 reads TGTGCCAGCAGTTTAGCAACCAAAGAGACCCAGTACTTC. Amino acids: CASSLATKETQYF.

This clone was found a few times. This sequence joins TRBV30 and TRBJ2-2; 9 bases agree with TRBD1. The junction had 5 bases not matched to a gene; V was cut back by 3 bases and J by 3 bases. The V gene's germline CDR1 is GTSNPN and CDR2 SVGIG (reference sequence). This CDR3 comprises 15 residues. The CDR3 loop reads CAWRGRDRDTGELFF. As DNA, the CDR3 is TGTGCCTGGAGGGGCCGGGACAGGGACACCGGGGAGCTGTTTTTT.

J is TRBJ2-7 and V is TRBV6-5; no firm D call. Germline V lookup: CDR1 MNHEY, CDR2 SVGAGI. This CDR3 is built from 14 residues. With 0 bases removed from V and 6 bases from J, the gap between germline ends came to 12 bases. The CDR3 loop reads CASSYSGDFFEQYF. In DNA form, the CDR3 reads TGTGCCAGCAGTTACTCGGGCGACTTTTTCGAGCAGTACTTC.